The 18 T cell receptor beta chains presented below share a single source sample, sequenced in a study of cytomegalovirus exposure and HLA in healthy donors. PCR was performed using 60 Vbeta and 13 Jbeta primers. TCRdb keeps only in-frame clones here, not all; method: immunoSEQ multiplex PCR. The sample lists roughly 160,000 clones, approximately 78% occurring once. The sample was PBMCs. The receptors derive from a male donor in good health and CMV-seropositive.

This clone was counted between two and nine times. The V call is TRBV10-3, the J call TRBJ2-1; 13 bases map to TRBD2. This CDR3 region has 14 residues. V shed 8 bases and J 7 bases; nucleotides not matched to a gene: 5. The germline V gene has CDR1 ENHRY and CDR2 SYGVKD. CDR3: CAIGGLAGVNEQFF. As DNA, the CDR3 is TGTGCCATCGGCGGACTAGCGGGAGTGAATGAGCAGTTCTTC.

To note about this clone: The same CDR3 can be traced to other DNA sequences in this sample. The chain uses TRBV12-5 and TRBJ1-5; a weak D match, TRBD1 (5 bases). The V end was cut by 6 bases, the J end by 6 bases, with 12 bases between. CDR3 length equals 13 residues. Germline V gene sequence: CDR1 LGHNT, CDR2 FRNRAP. CDR3 nucleotides: TGTGCTAGTGGGTCAGGGCGAGGTCAGCCCCAGCATTTT. Its translation is CASGSGRGQPQHF.

This sequence joins TRBV6-1 and TRBJ1-2; D unclear. Trimming left V 5 bases short and J 4 bases short, with 5 bases between. CDR3 size: 11 residues. Per the germline V gene, CDR1 is MNHNS and CDR2 is SASEGT. CDR3 DNA: TGTGCCAGCAGTCACATCTATGGCTACACCTTC. It codes for CASSHIYGYTF.

The chain uses TRBV9 and TRBJ2-1; D is unresolved. CDR1 and CDR2 from the germline V gene are SGDLS and YYNGEE. Trimming cost V 0 bases and J 7 bases, with 8 bases left between them. CDR3 length: 13 residues. The CDR3: CASSVERRNEQFF. In DNA form, the CDR3 reads TGTGCCAGCAGCGTAGAGAGGCGGAATGAGCAGTTCTTC.

The chain uses TRBV7-9 and TRBJ2-7; 7 bases match TRBD1. The trim removed 5 bases at V and 4 bases at J, leaving 11 bases unmatched. From germline, CDR1 is SEHNR and CDR2 FQNEAQ (reference sequence). The CDR3 is 15 residues long. For the CDR3, the DNA is TGTGCCAGCAGCCCGCCCCGGGACAGCGATTACGAGCAGTACTTC. Its translation is CASSPPRDSDYEQYF.

The DNA of the CDR3 is TGCGCCAGCAGCTTGGTGGGACAGGGGTACGAGCAGTACTTC. Translated, it gives CASSLVGQGYEQYF. The rearrangement uses TRBV5-1 and TRBJ2-7; TRBD1 matches 10 bases. With 0 bases clipped from V and 4 bases from J, the junction kept 1 base outside the gene matches. Germline assignment: CDR1 SGHRS and CDR2 YFSETQ. The CDR3 covers 14 residues.

The chain is built from TRBV19 and TRBJ1-5; D might be TRBD1 (5 bases). The V gene's germline CDR1 is LNHDA and CDR2 SQIVND (reference sequence). This CDR3 has 15 amino acids. The germline V and J ends were trimmed by 0 bases and 4 bases, with 10 bases remaining between them. The CDR3 bases are TGTGCCAGTAGTATAGATCAGGGTAGAAATCAGCCCCAGCATTTT. This encodes CASSIDQGRNQPQHF.

The chain uses TRBV18 and TRBJ1-1, with TRBD1 identical over 7 bases. V was clipped by 5 bases and J by 8 bases; unmatched bases: 11. Germline loops: CDR1 KGHSH, CDR2 LQKENI. This CDR3 is built from 14 residues. The CDR3 sequence: CASSASTGTVEAFF. Here the CDR3 DNA reads TGTGCCAGCTCAGCTTCTACCGGGACAGTCGAAGCTTTCTTT.

This chain links TRBV6-6 with TRBJ1-2; maybe TRBD1 (5 bases). CDR1 MNHNY and CDR2 SVGAGI come from the germline V gene (reference sequence). The CDR3 runs 14 residues. The ends were cut back, 7 bases at V and 2 bases at J, with 14 bases in the middle. The CDR3 sequence is CASMVRGSNYGYTF. In DNA, the CDR3 is TGTGCCAGCATGGTCCGGGGGTCCAACTATGGCTACACCTTC.

The chain couples TRBV5-1 to TRBJ2-1, with a tentative D call TRBD2 (5 bases). The CDR3 sequence is 14 residues long. CDR1 SGHRS and CDR2 YFSETQ come from the germline V gene. V was shortened by 3 bases and J by 5 bases, with 12 bases between the two germline ends. The CDR3 reads CASSSLTTNNEQFF. The CDR3 DNA reads as TGCGCCAGCAGCTCCTTGACTACAAACAATGAGCAGTTCTTC.

The chain couples TRBV7-9 to TRBJ1-4, with no clear D. Deletions cut 6 bases from V and 8 bases from J, with 7 bases between. CDR3 length: 11 amino acids. Germline CDR1 reads SEHNR; CDR2 reads FQNEAQ (reference sequence). For the CDR3, the DNA is TGTGCCAGCAGTTTGCGAGAAAAACTGTTTTTT. It yields the protein CASSLREKLFF.

The chain employs TRBV5-1 and TRBJ2-2; perhaps TRBD1 as D (7 bases). V gave up 4 bases and J gave up 5 bases, with 15 bases separating them. This CDR3 is built from 15 residues. The germline gives CDR1 SGHRS, CDR2 YFSETQ. Here the CDR3 reads CASSPRQGGTGELFF. The CDR3 bases are TGCGCCAGCAGCCCACGACAGGGAGGTACCGGGGAGCTGTTTTTT. Complete variable domain (other parts from reference TRBV5-1 and TRBJ2-2): KAGVTQTPRYLIKTRGQQVTLSCSPISGHRSVSWYQQTPGQGLQFLFEYFSETQRNKGNFPGRFSGRQFSNSRSEMNVSTLELGDSALYLCASSPRQGGTGELFFGEGSRLTVL.

This clone was seen just once. The chain employs TRBV7-2 and TRBJ2-3, with TRBD1 identical over 9 bases. Trimming removed 0 bases from V and 0 bases from J; junction bases left unmatched: 1. Germline-derived CDR1 and CDR2 are SGHTA and FQGNSA. The CDR3 spans 16 residues. The CDR3 nucleotides are TGTGCCAGCAGCTTAGCAGGACAGGGGAGCACAGATACGCAGTATTTT. Translated, it gives CASSLAGQGSTDTQYF.

The rearrangement joins TRBV21-1 to TRBJ2-3; the DNA was not compared with TRBD2, the D call given in the table. TRBV21-1 is noted as a pseudogene. The CDR3 runs to 14 residues. CDR3 protein: CASRIPGVVDTQYF. The CDR3 DNA sequence: TGTGCCAGCAGGATACCGGGAGTTGTAGATACGCAGTATTTT.

V and J are TRBV5-4 and TRBJ1-4; TRBD1 is a possible D gene (5 bases). Trimming pared 0 bases from V and 8 bases from J, leaving 14 bases between. CDR3 length: 15 residues. The germline CDR1 and CDR2 sequences are SGHNT and YYREEE (reference sequence). The CDR3 DNA follows: TGTGCCAGCAGCTTGGCCGGGCAGGGAGGGGAAAAACTGTTTTTT. Protein: CASSLAGQGGEKLFF.

This clone was observed once. The rearrangement uses TRBV5-4 and TRBJ1-1, with D maybe TRBD1 (6 bases). This CDR3 has 14 amino acids. Trimming pared 4 bases from V and 2 bases from J, leaving 12 bases between. The germline gives CDR1 SGHNT, CDR2 YYREEE (reference sequence). The CDR3, as DNA: TGTGCCAGCAGCCTTCGGGGGGGCAACACTGAAGCTTTCTTT. Its translation: CASSLRGGNTEAFF.

As DNA, the CDR3 is TGTGCCAGCAGCGTGGGGGACTACACAGATACGCAGTATTTT. Encoded protein: CASSVGDYTDTQYF. V usage is TRBV9 and J usage is TRBJ2-3; 7 positions match TRBD2. The CDR3 runs 14 residues. Germline CDR1 and CDR2: SGDLS and YYNGEE. V shed 2 bases and J 2 bases; nucleotides not matched to a gene: 2.

V usage is TRBV2 and J usage is TRBJ1-2; 9 nucleotides align to TRBD1. CDR3 length: 15 amino acids. With 6 bases clipped from V and 8 bases from J, the junction kept 13 bases outside the gene matches. Germline CDR1 and CDR2: SNHLY and FYNNEI. The CDR3 protein is CASSAPGQGVKGYTF. The CDR3 DNA follows: TGTGCCAGCAGCGCCCCGGGACAGGGAGTAAAGGGCTACACCTTC.